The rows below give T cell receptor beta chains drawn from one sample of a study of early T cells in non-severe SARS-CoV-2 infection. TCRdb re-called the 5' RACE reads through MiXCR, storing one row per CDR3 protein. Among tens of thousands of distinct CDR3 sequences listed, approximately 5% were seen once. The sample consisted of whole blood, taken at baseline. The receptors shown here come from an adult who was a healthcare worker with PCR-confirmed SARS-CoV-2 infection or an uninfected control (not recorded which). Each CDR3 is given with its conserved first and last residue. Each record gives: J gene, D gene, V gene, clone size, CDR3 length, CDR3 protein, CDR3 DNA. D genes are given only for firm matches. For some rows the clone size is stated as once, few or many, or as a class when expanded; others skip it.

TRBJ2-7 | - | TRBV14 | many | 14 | CASSLAMGLSEQYF | TGTGCCAGCAGCCTTGCCATGGGTTTGTCCGAGCAGTACTTC
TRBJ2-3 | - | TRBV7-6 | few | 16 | CASSPGQGAGADTQYF | TGTGCCAGCAGCCCTGGACAGGGCGCGGGAGCAGATACGCAGTATTTT
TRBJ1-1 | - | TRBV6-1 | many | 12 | CASSDMASEAFF | TGTGCCAGCAGTGATATGGCATCTGAAGCTTTCTTT
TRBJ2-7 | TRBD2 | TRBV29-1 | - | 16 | CSVGRRLAGDVYEQYF | TGCAGCGTGGGACGAAGACTAGCGGGAGATGTCTACGAGCAGTACTTC
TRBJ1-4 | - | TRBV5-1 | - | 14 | CASSLTGNNEKLFF | TGCGCCAGCAGCTTGACGGGGAATAATGAAAAACTGTTTTTT
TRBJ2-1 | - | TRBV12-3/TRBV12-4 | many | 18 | CASSYNRNWFSSYNEQFF | TGTGCCAGCAGTTACAATCGGAACTGGTTCAGCTCCTACAATGAGCAGTTCTTC
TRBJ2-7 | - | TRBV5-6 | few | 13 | CASSRTPKGEQYF | TGTGCCAGCAGCCGGACTCCAAAGGGCGAGCAGTACTTC
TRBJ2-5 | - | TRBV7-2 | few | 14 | CASSLVRTQETQYF | TGTGCCAGCAGCTTAGTCCGAACCCAGGAGACCCAGTACTTC
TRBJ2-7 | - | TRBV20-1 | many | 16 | CSARSILGAEPWEQYF | TGCAGTGCTAGATCAATCCTCGGGGCAGAACCTTGGGAGCAGTACTTC
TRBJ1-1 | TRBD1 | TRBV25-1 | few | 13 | CASSWDRNTEAFF | TGTGCCAGCAGTTGGGACAGGAACACTGAAGCTTTCTTT
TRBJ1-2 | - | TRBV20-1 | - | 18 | CSARDLRTVFGVNYGYTF | TGCAGTGCTAGAGATCTGAGGACAGTTTTTGGGGTTAACTATGGCTACACCTTC
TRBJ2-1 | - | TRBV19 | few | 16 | CASSMEGYRAYNEQFF | TGTGCCAGTAGTATGGAAGGTTATAGGGCCTACAATGAGCAGTTCTTC
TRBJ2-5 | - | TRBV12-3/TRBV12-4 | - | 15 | CASATGGRQQETQYF | TGTGCCAGCGCGACTGGGGGACGACAACAAGAGACCCAGTACTTC
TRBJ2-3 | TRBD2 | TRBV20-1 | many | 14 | CSGRASGRRDTQYF | TGCAGTGGGCGGGCTAGCGGGAGAAGGGATACGCAGTATTTT
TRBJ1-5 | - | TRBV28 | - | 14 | CASSLPGEGQPQHF | TGTGCCAGCAGTCTTCCAGGGGAAGGTCAGCCCCAGCATTTT
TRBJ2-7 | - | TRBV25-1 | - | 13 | CASSEYGGYEQYF | TGTGCCAGCAGTGAATATGGAGGCTACGAGCAGTACTTC
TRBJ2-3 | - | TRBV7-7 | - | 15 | CASSLGPPLTDTQYF | TGTGCCAGCAGCTTAGGGCCCCCTCTCACGGATACGCAGTATTTT
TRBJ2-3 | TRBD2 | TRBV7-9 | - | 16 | CASSSGRGGETDTQYF | TGTGCCAGCAGCTCCGGACGCGGGGGGGAGACAGATACGCAGTATTTT
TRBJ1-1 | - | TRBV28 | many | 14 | CASSAIGLNTEAFF | TGTGCCAGCAGTGCGATAGGGTTGAACACTGAAGCTTTCTTT
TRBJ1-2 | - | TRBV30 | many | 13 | CAWKDSFIYGYTF | TGTGCCTGGAAAGACAGCTTCATCTATGGCTACACCTTC
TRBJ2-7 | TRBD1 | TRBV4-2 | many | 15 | CASSRTGQVSYEQYF | TGTGCCAGCAGCCGGACGGGACAGGTCTCCTACGAGCAGTACTTC
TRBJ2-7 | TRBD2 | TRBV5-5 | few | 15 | CASSLVGGGSYEQYF | TGTGCCAGCAGCTTGGTTGGCGGGGGCTCCTACGAGCAGTACTTC
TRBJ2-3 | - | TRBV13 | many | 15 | CASSYPGPSTDTQYF | TGTGCCAGCAGCTACCCGGGCCCTAGCACAGATACGCAGTATTTT
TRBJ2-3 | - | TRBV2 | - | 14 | CASDDRTNTDTQYF | TGTGCCAGCGATGACAGGACCAACACAGATACGCAGTATTTT
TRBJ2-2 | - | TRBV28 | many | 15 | CASSFPVQNTGELFF | TGTGCCAGCAGTTTTCCGGTCCAGAACACCGGGGAGCTGTTTTTT
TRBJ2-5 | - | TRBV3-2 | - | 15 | CASSQDRRVQETQYF | TGTGCCAGCAGCCAAGATCGCCGGGTCCAAGAGACCCAGTACTTC
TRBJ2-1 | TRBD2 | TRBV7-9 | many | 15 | CASSPGTSGSGEQFF | TGTGCCAGCAGCCCAGGGACTAGCGGGAGTGGTGAGCAGTTCTTC
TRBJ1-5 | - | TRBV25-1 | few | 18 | CASSDFWTPGGSNQPQHF | TGTGCCAGCAGTGATTTCTGGACCCCCGGAGGTAGCAATCAGCCCCAGCATTTT
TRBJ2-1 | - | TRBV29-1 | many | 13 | CSVGSPSVDEQFF | TGCAGCGTTGGGAGCCCAAGTGTAGATGAGCAGTTCTTC
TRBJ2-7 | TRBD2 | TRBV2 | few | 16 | CASRNLPGGLAYEQYF | TGTGCCAGCAGAAACCTTCCGGGAGGACTAGCCTACGAGCAGTACTTC
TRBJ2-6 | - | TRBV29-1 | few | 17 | CSVVALGRSSGANVLTF | TGCAGCGTTGTGGCCTTGGGGCGAAGCTCTGGGGCCAACGTCCTGACTTTC
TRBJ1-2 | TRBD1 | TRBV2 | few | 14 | CASSDRGRSGGYTF | TGTGCCAGCAGTGACAGGGGGCGAAGCGGTGGCTACACCTTC
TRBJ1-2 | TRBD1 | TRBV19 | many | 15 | CATTDLGQGYYGYTF | TGTGCCACCACAGACTTAGGACAGGGGTACTATGGCTACACCTTC
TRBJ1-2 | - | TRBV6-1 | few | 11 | CASDVGSGYTF | TGTGCCAGCGATGTGGGCTCTGGCTACACCTTC
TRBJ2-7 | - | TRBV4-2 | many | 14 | CASSQPGESYEQYF | TGTGCCAGCAGCCAACCGGGTGAATCCTACGAGCAGTACTTC
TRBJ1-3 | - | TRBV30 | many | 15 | CAWARLASSGNTIYF | TGTGCCTGGGCCCGGCTCGCGTCCTCTGGAAACACCATATATTTT
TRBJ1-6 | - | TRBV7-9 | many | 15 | CASSFSRDPRRPLHF | TGTGCCAGCAGCTTCTCCAGGGACCCAAGGAGACCCCTCCACTTT
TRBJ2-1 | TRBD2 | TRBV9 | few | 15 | CASSSSGRGADEQFF | TGTGCCAGCAGCTCTAGCGGGAGGGGGGCAGATGAGCAGTTCTTC
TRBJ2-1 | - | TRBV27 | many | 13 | CASSVAGYNEQFF | TGTGCCAGCAGCGTAGCAGGCTACAATGAGCAGTTCTTC
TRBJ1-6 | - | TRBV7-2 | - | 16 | CASNSGPGARNSPLHF | TGTGCCAGCAACTCGGGGCCTGGAGCTCGGAATTCACCCCTCCACTTT
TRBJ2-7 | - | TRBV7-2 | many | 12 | CASSLARGEQYF | TGTGCCAGCAGCTTAGCTCGGGGAGAGCAGTACTTC